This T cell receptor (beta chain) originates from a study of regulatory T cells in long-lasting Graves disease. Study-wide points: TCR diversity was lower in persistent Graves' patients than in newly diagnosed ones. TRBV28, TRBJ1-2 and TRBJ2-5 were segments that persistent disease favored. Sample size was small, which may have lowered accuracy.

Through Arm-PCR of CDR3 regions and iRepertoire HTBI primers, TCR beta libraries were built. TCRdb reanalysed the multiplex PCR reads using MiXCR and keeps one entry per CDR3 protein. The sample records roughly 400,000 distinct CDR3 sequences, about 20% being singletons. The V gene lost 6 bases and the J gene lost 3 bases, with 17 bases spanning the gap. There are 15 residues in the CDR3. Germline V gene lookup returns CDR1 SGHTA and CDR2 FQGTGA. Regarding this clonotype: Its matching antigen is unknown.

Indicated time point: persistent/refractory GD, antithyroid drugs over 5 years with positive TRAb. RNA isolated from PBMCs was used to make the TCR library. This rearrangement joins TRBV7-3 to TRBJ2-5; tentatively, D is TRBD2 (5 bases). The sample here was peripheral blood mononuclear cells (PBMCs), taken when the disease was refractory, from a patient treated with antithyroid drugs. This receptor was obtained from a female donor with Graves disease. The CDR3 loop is CASSPYPSGKETQYF. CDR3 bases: TGTGCCAGCAGTCCCTATCCGTCGGGAAAAGAGACCCAGTACTTC.